The 26 T cell receptor beta chains below were found in one sample sequenced in a study of blood T cell repertoires in COVID-19. Clones were read by immunoSEQ multiplex PCR, and TCRdb kept only the in-frame ones, dropping some. This table holds more than 200,000 clones, over 70% found once. The sequencing sample was made of peripheral blood. These receptors were collected from a man between 35 and 55 years old with active or convalescent COVID-19.

CDR3 loop: CASSLGSSDGYTF. The CDR3 bases are TGTGCCAGCAGTTTGGGCAGCTCGGATGGCTACACCTTC. The chain couples TRBV28 to TRBJ1-2; no reliable D call. V was shortened by 3 bases and J by 6 bases, with 11 bases between the two germline ends. The CDR3 contains 13 residues. CDR1 and CDR2 from the germline V gene are MDHEN and SYDVKM.

The V call is TRBV18, the J call TRBJ1-1, with 7 bases lining up with TRBD1. Germline V gene data show CDR1 as KGHSH and CDR2 as LQKENI. CDR3 size: 15 residues. V gave up 4 bases and J gave up 5 bases; unmatched junction bases: 10. Here the CDR3 reads CASSLRQGEGTEAFF. Written as DNA, the CDR3 is TGTGCCAGCTCACTCAGACAGGGAGAAGGAACTGAAGCTTTCTTT.

This clone occurred a few times. The gene calls are TRBV10-3 and TRBJ2-6, with 7 bases identical to TRBD1. J was trimmed by 7 bases and V by 5 bases; bases with no gene match: 5. From germline, CDR1 is ENHRY and CDR2 SYGVKD. The CDR3 covers 14 residues. The CDR3 reads CAISRGTVANVLTF. Here the CDR3 DNA reads TGTGCCATCAGTCGAGGGACAGTTGCCAACGTCCTGACTTTC.

This clone was counted once. This sequence joins TRBV9 and TRBJ2-2; 8 bases line up with TRBD2. With 10 bases clipped from V and 0 bases from J, the junction kept 14 bases outside the gene matches. Germline CDR1 is SGDLS and CDR2 is YYNGEE. CDR3 size: 17 residues. CDR3 loop: CARRGGRGAPNTGELFF. As DNA, the CDR3 is TGTGCCCGCCGGGGGGGACGGGGGGCCCCGAACACCGGGGAGCTGTTTTTT.

This sequence joins TRBV10-2 and TRBJ2-1, with 8 bases that match TRBD2. With V trimmed by 3 bases and J by 6 bases, 7 bases remained unmatched. This CDR3 contains 15 residues. Germline V gives CDR1 WSHSY, CDR2 SAAADI. CDR3 coding DNA: TGCGCCAGCAGTGATTTAGGGACTAGACGCAATGAGCAGTTCTTC. This encodes CASSDLGTRRNEQFF.

V usage is TRBV9 and J usage is TRBJ2-5, with a weak D call TRBD1 (6 bases). The CDR3 is 13 amino acids. Germline V lookup: CDR1 SGDLS, CDR2 YYNGEE. With 5 bases removed from V and 5 bases from J, the gap between germline ends came to 13 bases. The chain's CDR3 is CASSGTGWETQYF. The DNA for the CDR3 is TGTGCCAGCAGTGGAACAGGGTGGGAGACCCAGTACTTC.

Here the CDR3 DNA reads TGCGCCAGCAGCCAAGTAATCGGCGGTCTTGGGAGTGGGGAGCTGTTTTTT. Encoded protein: CASSQVIGGLGSGELFF. The chain recombines TRBV4-1 with TRBJ2-2; TRBD2 is a possible D gene (5 bases). The CDR3 spans 17 residues. CDR1 is MGHRA and CDR2 is YSYEKL in the germline V gene. Trimming cost V 1 base and J 8 bases, with 20 bases left between them.

The chain is built from TRBV7-3 and TRBJ2-1; D is possibly TRBD2 (6 bases). Between the trimmed V and J ends, which lost 5 bases and 2 bases, there was a span of 22 bases. Germline CDR1 reads SGHTA; CDR2 reads FQGTGA. CDR3 length: 18 residues. The CDR3 reads CASSKRDSGSPPYNEQFF. The DNA for the CDR3 is TGTGCCAGCAGCAAAAGGGACTCCGGGAGCCCCCCCTACAATGAGCAGTTCTTC.

The chain carries TRBV30 and TRBJ1-2; TRBD1 agrees at 8 bases. V was clipped by 8 bases and J by 5 bases; unmatched bases: 4. The CDR3 is made up of 11 amino acids. Germline V gives CDR1 GTSNPN, CDR2 SVGIG (reference sequence). CDR3 bases: TGTGCCGGTGGGACAGGTTATGGCTACACCTTC. Amino acids: CAGGTGYGYTF. Drawing the rest from reference TRBV30 and TRBJ1-2, the complete variable domain is SQTIHQWPATLVQPVGSPLSLECTVEGTSNPNLYWYRQAAGRGLQLLFYSVGIGQISSEVPQNLSASRPQDRQFILSSKKLLLSDSGFYLCAGGTGYGYTFGSGTRLTVV.

The gene calls are TRBV5-1 and TRBJ1-2, with unresolved D. Germline-derived CDR1 and CDR2 are SGHRS and YFSETQ. This CDR3 is 14 amino acids long. V was shortened by 2 bases and J by 5 bases, with 13 bases between the two germline ends. CDR3 nucleotides: TGCGCCAGCAGCTTTGGCGGACTCCGGTATGGCTACACCTTC. Translation gives CASSFGGLRYGYTF.

This clone has a single count. This chain links TRBV2 with TRBJ1-5; 9 bases align to TRBD1. Germline CDR1 and CDR2: SNHLY and FYNNEI. Trimming took 7 bases from V and 0 from J; bases not matched to a gene: 7. The CDR3 loop spans 16 amino acids. CDR3 sequence reads: CASKGDRVHSNQPQHF. CDR3 in DNA: TGTGCCAGCAAGGGGGACAGGGTCCATAGCAATCAGCCCCAGCATTTT.

J is TRBJ1-3 and V is TRBV11-3; D might be TRBD1 (5 bases). CDR1 and CDR2 from the germline V gene are SGHNT and YENEEA. Trimming pared 5 bases from V and 4 bases from J, leaving 15 bases between. The CDR3 covers 15 residues. The CDR3 loop reads CASSPDPRAGNTIYF. The CDR3 region has the DNA TGTGCCAGCAGCCCCGACCCCAGGGCCGGAAACACCATATATTTT. The full variable domain, completed using reference TRBV11-3 and TRBJ1-3, is EAGVVQSPRYKIIEKKQPVAFWCNPISGHNTLYWYLQNLGQGPELLIRYENEEAVDDSQLPKDRFSAERLKGVDSTLKIQPAELGDSAVYLCASSPDPRAGNTIYFGEGSWLTVV.

V usage is TRBV2 and J usage is TRBJ1-2, with D hard to call. V lost 4 bases and J 3 bases, leaving 9 bases between the germline ends. The germline gives CDR1 SNHLY, CDR2 FYNNEI. The CDR3 is 13 amino acids. Written as DNA, the CDR3 is TGTGCCAGCAGTGTATACAGAGACTATGGCTACACCTTC. Protein: CASSVYRDYGYTF.

The count of this clone is one. The V gene is TRBV19, the J gene TRBJ1-6; 7 positions agree with TRBD1. The CDR3 length is 15 residues. With V trimmed by 3 bases and J by 7 bases, 6 bases remained unmatched. The germline gives CDR1 LNHDA, CDR2 SQIVND (reference sequence). The CDR3 loop reads CASSMGTARNSPLHF. DNA for the CDR3: TGTGCCAGTAGTATGGGGACAGCGAGAAATTCACCCCTCCACTTT.

Concerning this clone itself: In the same sample, other DNA sequences code for this CDR3. The chain recombines TRBV12-3 or TRBV12-4 with TRBJ1-2; tentative D call: TRBD1 (5 bases). The CDR3 is 13 amino acids. Trimming pared 7 bases from V and 8 bases from J, leaving 17 bases between. CDR3 in DNA: TGTGCCAGCACCCTGTCAGGGCTAGGAGGCTACACCTTC. The encoded protein is CASTLSGLGGYTF.

V usage is TRBV25-1 and J usage is TRBJ1-4, with 10 positions matching TRBD1. The CDR3 covers 16 residues. Germline CDR1 reads MGHDK; CDR2 reads SYGVNS. The V and J ends lost 3 bases and 8 bases, in that order; junction bases with no gene match: 9. The CDR3 DNA reads TGTGCCAGCAGTGAGGACAGGGGGAAATTACACGAAAAACTGTTTTTT. It encodes CASSEDRGKLHEKLFF.

The V gene is TRBV30, the J gene TRBJ1-1; D possibly corresponds to TRBD1 (6 bases). The germline V gene has CDR1 GTSNPN and CDR2 SVGIG (reference sequence). V shed 3 bases and J shed 5 bases, with 10 bases lying between them. The CDR3 runs 12 residues. CDR3 loop: CAWSNRETEAFF. The CDR3 coding sequence is TGTGCCTGGAGCAACAGGGAAACTGAAGCTTTCTTT.

This clone was seen just once. The genes are TRBV6-5 and TRBJ1-2; 8 nucleotides align to TRBD1. The junction had 7 bases not matched to a gene; V was cut back by 4 bases and J by 6 bases. In germline, CDR1 is MNHEY, CDR2 SVGAGI. This CDR3 region has 14 residues. The chain's CDR3 is CASSSLPGQDGYTF. CDR3 nucleotides: TGTGCCAGCAGTTCCCTTCCGGGACAGGATGGCTACACCTTC.

The rearrangement links TRBV5-6 to TRBJ2-1, with 9 positions matching TRBD2. CDR3 size: 15 residues. Germline V gene data show CDR1 as SGHDT and CDR2 as YYEEEE. Losses at the gene ends were 5 bases for V and 7 bases for J; bases not matched to a gene: 10. CDR3 nucleotide sequence: TGTGCCAGCAGGGAAACGGGACTAGCATGGAATGAGCAGTTCTTC. Residues: CASRETGLAWNEQFF.

The genes are TRBV18 and TRBJ1-4; TRBD1 matches 8 bases. The V gene end was trimmed by 3 bases and the J gene end by 5 bases; junction bases not matched to a gene: 5. Germline V gives CDR1 KGHSH, CDR2 LQKENI. CDR3 length equals 15 residues. The CDR3 coding sequence is TGTGCCAGCTCACCGTCGGACAGGGTGAATGAAAAACTGTTTTTT. This codes for CASSPSDRVNEKLFF.

The V call is TRBV7-2, the J call TRBJ2-2; D remains ambiguous. V was clipped by 4 bases and J by 7 bases, with 13 bases between them. This CDR3 has 14 amino acids. Per the germline V gene, CDR1 is SGHTA and CDR2 is FQGNSA. CDR3 loop: CASSSRERVGELFF. CDR3 bases: TGTGCCAGCAGCTCGAGAGAAAGAGTCGGGGAGCTGTTTTTT. The entire variable domain, with the rest obtained from reference TRBV7-2 and TRBJ2-2, is as follows: GAGVSQSPSNKVTEKGKDVELRCDPISGHTALYWYRQSLGQGLEFLIYFQGNSAPDKSGLPSDRFSAERTGGSVSTLTIQRTQQEDSAVYLCASSSRERVGELFFGEGSRLTVL.

V usage is TRBV12-3 or TRBV12-4 and J usage is TRBJ1-1; D not resolved. This CDR3 is built from 12 residues. Deletions cut 3 bases from V and 5 bases from J, with 7 bases between. The CDR3 coding sequence is TGTGCCAGCAGTTTCGGGATGACTGAAGCTTTCTTT. It translates to CASSFGMTEAFF.

This sequence joins TRBV19 and TRBJ2-5; 7 nucleotides align to TRBD2. J gave up 2 bases and V 4 bases, and 19 bases lay outside the gene matches. CDR1 and CDR2 from the germline V gene are LNHDA and SQIVND (reference sequence). The CDR3 runs 19 residues. Written as DNA, the CDR3 is TGTGCCAGTAGTACCTTTCGGGACTACCGGCAAGATATACAAGAGACCCAGTACTTC. It specifies CASSTFRDYRQDIQETQYF.

The V call is TRBV6-6, the J call TRBJ1-6; D uncertain. The germline V gene has CDR1 MNHNY and CDR2 SVGAGI (reference sequence). The CDR3 length is 13 residues. V was cut by 5 bases and J by 7 bases, with 9 bases left in between. CDR3 residues: CASSAAGNSPLHF. For the CDR3, the DNA is TGTGCCAGCAGTGCGGCCGGGAATTCACCCCTCCACTTT.

The CDR3 protein is CSVDYGGANEQFF. In nucleotides, the CDR3 is TGCAGCGTTGACTACGGGGGGGCCAATGAGCAGTTCTTC. The chain is built from TRBV29-1 and TRBJ2-1, with TRBD2 matching 8 bases. CDR3 length: 13 amino acids. Germline V gene lookup returns CDR1 SQVTM and CDR2 ANQGSEA. The ends lost 3 bases at V and 6 bases at J; junction bases unmatched: 4.

This clone was counted a single time. The chain is built from TRBV12-3 or TRBV12-4 and TRBJ2-5; weak D call: TRBD2 (5 bases). Deletions cut 3 bases from V and 5 bases from J, with 10 bases between. The CDR3 has 13 residues. This CDR3 is CASSFGELETQYF. The CDR3 nucleotides are TGTGCCAGCAGTTTCGGGGAGTTGGAGACCCAGTACTTC.